The 21 T cell receptor beta chains below were found in one sample sequenced in a study of shared clonotypes between healthy human individuals. Assay used: immunoSEQ multiplex PCR; TCRdb lists only in-frame clones, some missing. The sample includes hundreds of thousands of clones, roughly 70% of them seen just once. The sequencing input was memory CD4+ T cells sorted from blood. Subset reported: CD45RA-negative fraction. These receptors were taken from a woman in her twenties or thirties in good health.

This clone was seen a single time. The CDR3 DNA sequence: TGTGCCTCAACTAATTGGCGGACAGGGGCGGCCTTCGAGCAGTACTTC. Its protein product is CASTNWRTGAAFEQYF. The V call is TRBV28, the J call TRBJ2-7, with 9 bases matching TRBD1. V gave up 11 bases and J gave up 6 bases; unmatched junction bases: 20. Germline lookup yields CDR1 MDHEN and CDR2 SYDVKM. The length of the CDR3 is 16 residues.

The chain has TRBV5-1 and TRBJ1-4; 9 bases agree with TRBD1. Germline trimming cut 5 bases from V and 3 bases from J; bases unmatched to any gene: 5. Germline loops: CDR1 SGHRS, CDR2 YFSETQ. CDR3 length equals 15 residues. CDR3 sequence: CASSSGQGSNEKLFF. The CDR3 DNA sequence: TGCGCCAGCAGTTCTGGACAGGGGTCTAATGAAAAACTGTTTTTT.

This clone has at least ten counts. The J gene is TRBJ1-4, the V gene TRBV7-6, with 10 bases aligning to TRBD1. The CDR3 runs to 17 residues. Trimming removed 0 bases from V and 7 bases from J; junction bases left unmatched: 8. Germline V gene lookup returns CDR1 SGHVS and CDR2 FNYEAQ. As DNA, the CDR3 is TGTGCCAGCAGCTTAGCTTCGGACAGGGGGTTAGCTGAAAAACTGTTTTTT. Protein sequence: CASSLASDRGLAEKLFF.

The V and J genes are TRBV14 and TRBJ2-7, with TRBD2 identical over 8 bases. From germline, CDR1 is SGHDN and CDR2 FVKESK. Trimming at V came to 3 bases and at J to 4 bases, leaving 17 bases not matched to a gene. This CDR3 is 18 amino acids long. CDR3 sequence: CASSHNGRGSGILYEQYF. The CDR3 DNA reads as TGTGCCAGCAGCCATAATGGGCGGGGTAGCGGGATCCTTTACGAGCAGTACTTC.

The genes are TRBV6-1 and TRBJ1-1; 7 bases line up with TRBD1. This CDR3 region has 13 residues. The germline V gene encodes CDR1 MNHNS and CDR2 SASEGT. J lost 5 bases, V lost 6 bases, and 6 bases had no gene match. The CDR3 DNA reads as TGTGCCAGCAGGGAGGGGGCGATGACTGAAGCTTTCTTT. Its translation is CASREGAMTEAFF.

V gene TRBV6-1 combines with J gene TRBJ2-7; 8 bases fit TRBD2. The V segment lost 6 bases and the J segment 3 bases; nucleotides outside the gene matches: 4. The V gene's germline CDR1 is MNHNS and CDR2 SASEGT. CDR3 length equals 13 residues. The DNA for the CDR3 is TGTGCCAGCAGGACTAGCGCGAGCTACGAGCAGTACTTC. This translates into CASRTSASYEQYF.

This clone was detected ten times or more. This chain links TRBV14 with TRBJ1-1; D is ambiguous. Looked up from germline, CDR1 is SGHDN and CDR2 is FVKESK. CDR3 length: 16 residues. V dropped 1 base and J dropped 0 bases, with 12 bases sitting between them. The chain's CDR3 is CASSQVDGRLNTEAFF. CDR3 sequence (DNA): TGTGCCAGCAGCCAAGTCGACGGACGCCTGAACACTGAAGCTTTCTTT.

The chain has TRBV12-5 and TRBJ2-2; 14 bases line up with TRBD2. The ends lost 1 base at V and 7 bases at J; junction bases unmatched: 2. The CDR3 extends over 16 amino acids. Germline loops: CDR1 LGHNT, CDR2 FRNRAP. The CDR3 DNA sequence: TGTGCTAGTGGTTTGGGGGGACTAGCGGGAGTCGGGGAGCTGTTTTTT. It encodes CASGLGGLAGVGELFF. The full variable domain, its missing parts supplied by reference TRBV12-5 and TRBJ2-2, is DARVTQTPRHKVTEMGQEVTMRCQPILGHNTVFWYRQTMMQGLELLAYFRNRAPLDDSGMPKDRFSAEMPDATLATLKIQPSEPRDSAVYFCASGLGGLAGVGELFFGEGSRLTVL.

The CDR3: CSVETGTGSYEQYF. The CDR3 nucleotides are TGCAGCGTCGAAACCGGGACAGGGTCCTACGAGCAGTACTTC. The chain couples TRBV29-1 to TRBJ2-7; the match to TRBD1 covers 9 bases. Trimming took 6 bases from V and 1 from J; bases not matched to a gene: 7. The CDR3 sequence is 14 residues long. Germline V CDR1 and CDR2: SQVTM, ANQGSEA.

The count of this clone is one. This sequence joins TRBV27 and TRBJ2-7, with TRBD2 as a possible D gene (6 bases). The CDR3 is 14 residues long. CDR1 is MNHEY, CDR2 SMNVEV, per germline (reference sequence). Trimming shortened V by 2 bases and J by 6 bases, and 14 bases separated the two germline ends. The CDR3 is CASSLRARDFEQYF. For the CDR3, the DNA is TGTGCCAGCAGTTTAAGGGCCAGGGACTTCGAGCAGTACTTC.

The chain combines TRBV10-3 with TRBJ1-4; 9 bases line up with TRBD1. The CDR3 length is 14 residues. With V trimmed by 6 bases and J by 8 bases, 7 bases remained unmatched. The germline V gene has CDR1 ENHRY and CDR2 SYGVKD. The CDR3: CAISAGTGKEKLFF. The CDR3 DNA is TGTGCCATCAGCGCCGGGACAGGGAAAGAAAAACTGTTTTTT.

A single count supports this clone. The chain has TRBV15 and TRBJ1-4; no definite D call. CDR3 length: 15 residues. Germline CDR1 LNHNV, CDR2 YYDKDF (reference sequence). V lost 1 base to trimming and J lost 8 bases, with 14 bases between them. CDR3 protein: CATSRVWQEPEKLFF. The CDR3 bases are TGTGCCACCAGCAGAGTATGGCAAGAACCCGAAAAACTGTTTTTT.

This clone was recorded many times. Other DNA sequences in this specimen translate into the identical CDR3. The chain combines TRBV7-7 with TRBJ2-5; no clear D. Germline assignment: CDR1 SSHAT and CDR2 FNYEAQ (reference sequence). Trimming shortened V by 3 bases and J by 1 base, and 6 bases separated the two germline ends. The CDR3 covers 13 residues. CDR3 sequence: CASSFGPQETQYF. In DNA form, the CDR3 reads TGTGCCAGCAGCTTCGGACCCCAAGAGACCCAGTACTTC. The entire variable domain, with the rest obtained from reference TRBV7-7 and TRBJ2-5, is as follows: GAGVSQSPRYKVTKRGQDVTLRCDPISSHATLYWYQQALGQGPEFLTYFNYEAQPDKSGLPSDRFSAERPEGSISTLTIQRTEQRDSAMYRCASSFGPQETQYFGPGTRLLVL.

The J gene is TRBJ1-2, the V gene TRBV28; the match to TRBD1 covers 10 bases. The V gene end was trimmed by 7 bases and the J gene end by 5 bases; junction bases not matched to a gene: 13. CDR1 is MDHEN, CDR2 SYDVKM, per germline. This CDR3 spans 16 amino acids. The CDR3 protein is CASTPVGTGELYGYTF. The DNA for the CDR3 is TGTGCCAGCACCCCTGTCGGGACAGGGGAACTTTATGGCTACACCTTC.

The rearrangement joins TRBV13 to TRBJ2-1; 11 nucleotides align to TRBD1. The CDR3 runs to 20 residues. The germline gives CDR1 PRHDT, CDR2 FYEKMQ (reference sequence). The ends lost 1 base at V and 5 bases at J; junction bases unmatched: 16. CDR3 protein: CASSLEVRTGGTRKNNEQFF. For the CDR3, the DNA is TGTGCCAGCAGCTTAGAGGTCCGGACAGGGGGCACGCGTAAAAACAATGAGCAGTTCTTC.

The V call is TRBV7-3, the J call TRBJ2-3, with D maybe TRBD2 (6 bases). The germline V gene encodes CDR1 SGHTA and CDR2 FQGTGA. V lost 5 bases and J lost 3, with 21 bases in between. The CDR3 loop spans 17 amino acids. The chain's CDR3 is CASSPHGGSEATDTQYF. CDR3 nucleotides: TGTGCCAGCAGCCCACACGGGGGTTCAGAGGCAACAGATACGCAGTATTTT.

The J gene is TRBJ1-1, the V gene TRBV6-1; 7 bases line up with TRBD1. Germline CDR1 MNHNS, CDR2 SASEGT. The CDR3 loop spans 17 amino acids. Losses at the gene ends were 1 base for V and 0 bases for J; bases not matched to a gene: 8. The CDR3 DNA reads as TGTGCCAGCAGTGAAGATGGGAGGGGGCTCATGAACACTGAAGCTTTCTTT. Translated: CASSEDGRGLMNTEAFF.

The CDR3 region has the DNA TGTGCCAGCAGCCAAGGACCCACTAGCGGGAGGGCCGTTAACGCCTACAATGAGCAGTTCTTC. It is translated as CASSQGPTSGRAVNAYNEQFF. J is TRBJ2-1 and V is TRBV14; TRBD2 aligns across 13 bases. CDR3 length: 21 residues. V gave up 1 base and J gave up 2 bases; unmatched junction bases: 14. CDR1 is SGHDN, CDR2 FVKESK, per germline.

This chain links TRBV6-6 with TRBJ1-1, with D maybe TRBD1 (6 bases). The CDR3 length is 13 residues. CDR1 is MNHNY, CDR2 SVGAGI, per germline (reference sequence). V lost 7 bases and J lost 3, with 12 bases in between. CDR3 in DNA: TGTGCCAGCACCCGGGAGGGGGACACTGAAGCTTTCTTT. This gives the protein CASTREGDTEAFF.

The chain employs TRBV28 and TRBJ1-2; D unresolved. The germline CDR1 and CDR2 sequences are MDHEN and SYDVKM. V was cut by 5 bases and J by 0 bases, with 7 bases left in between. The CDR3 is made up of 13 amino acids. The CDR3 protein is CASSQSANYGYTF. CDR3 DNA sequence: TGTGCCAGCAGTCAATCAGCTAACTATGGCTACACCTTC.

This chain uses TRBV7-2 with TRBJ2-7, with 10 nucleotides matching TRBD2. V shed 2 bases and J 4 bases; nucleotides not matched to a gene: 8. The CDR3 is 16 residues long. Germline-derived CDR1 and CDR2 are SGHTA and FQGNSA. The DNA for the CDR3 is TGTGCCAGCAGCTTATTGGCTAGCGGGAGTACTTACGAGCAGTACTTC. This gives the protein CASSLLASGSTYEQYF.